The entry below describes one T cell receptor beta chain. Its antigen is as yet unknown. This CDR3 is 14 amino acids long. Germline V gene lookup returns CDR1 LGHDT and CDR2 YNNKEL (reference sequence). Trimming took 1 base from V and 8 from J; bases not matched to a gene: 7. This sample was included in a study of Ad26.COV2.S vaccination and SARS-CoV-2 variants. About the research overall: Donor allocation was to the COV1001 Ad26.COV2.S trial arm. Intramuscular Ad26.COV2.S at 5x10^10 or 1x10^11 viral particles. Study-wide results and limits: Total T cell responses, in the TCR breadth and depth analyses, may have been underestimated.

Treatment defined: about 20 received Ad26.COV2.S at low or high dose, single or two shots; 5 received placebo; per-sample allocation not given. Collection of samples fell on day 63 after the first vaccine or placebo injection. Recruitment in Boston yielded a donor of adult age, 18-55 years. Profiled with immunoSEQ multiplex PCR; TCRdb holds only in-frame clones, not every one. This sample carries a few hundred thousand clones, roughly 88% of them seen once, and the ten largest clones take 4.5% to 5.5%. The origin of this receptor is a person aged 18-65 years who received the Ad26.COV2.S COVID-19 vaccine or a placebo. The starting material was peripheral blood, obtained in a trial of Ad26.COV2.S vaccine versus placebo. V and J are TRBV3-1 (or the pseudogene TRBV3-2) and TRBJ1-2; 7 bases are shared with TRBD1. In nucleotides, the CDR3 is TGTGCCAGCAGCCAAGGGACAGGCCGGAGGGGCTACACCTTC. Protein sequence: CASSQGTGRRGYTF.